These T cell receptor beta chains were read from a single sample in a study of CXCR3-negative and CXCR3-positive naive CD8 T cells. TCRdb re-called the 5' RACE reads and gives one entry per CDR3 protein, without DNA. The sample data list about 150,000 distinct CDR3 sequences. Material: naive CXCR3+ CD8+ T cells from blood. The receptor set was obtained from a human donor in good health. Some clones in this sample may be carry-over from other donors' samples. The CDR3 runs from the conserved cysteine through the conserved F or W.

V gene,CDR3 length,J gene,CDR3 protein
TRBV12-3/TRBV12-4,16,TRBJ2-1,CASSSRGQSLLNEQFF
TRBV5-1,13,TRBJ2-1,CASSRDTYNEQFF
TRBV7-9,15,TRBJ2-7,CASSPSQKLTYEQYF
TRBV29-1,14,TRBJ2-1,CSVDPTYQGHEQFF
TRBV7-6,15,TRBJ2-1,CASSLFRHSGNEQFF
TRBV6-5,13,TRBJ1-1,CASSYSGGTEAFF
TRBV14,14,TRBJ1-1,CASSQLGRPGEAFF
TRBV28,19,TRBJ2-3,CATSFHRQGRTQNTDTQYF
TRBV6-5,13,TRBJ2-2,CASTYRATGELFF
TRBV5-6,13,TRBJ2-3,CASSLQGVDTQYF
TRBV7-9,16,TRBJ2-7,CTSSYAFGLAEYEQYF
TRBV10-3,14,TRBJ1-1,CAISEGMRNTEAFF
TRBV7-9,17,TRBJ2-5,CASSSLTSGGTQETQYF
TRBV5-1,13,TRBJ2-5,CASSPEGGETQYF
TRBV4-1,17,TRBJ1-4,CASSQEYTGMADEKLFF
TRBV7-9,15,TRBJ1-2,CASSVSTGEAYGYTF
TRBV3-1,17,TRBJ2-2,CASSQYLAGENTGELFF
TRBV12-3/TRBV12-4,14,TRBJ2-2,CASSLPQNTGELFF
TRBV29-1,16,TRBJ2-7,CSVEETGTGKSYEQYF
TRBV28,15,TRBJ2-1,CASSFGTSGGNEQFF
TRBV24-1,16,TRBJ2-1,CATSDTTGLESGEQFF
TRBV29-1,12,TRBJ1-1,CSADGENTEAFF
TRBV20-1,16,TRBJ1-2,CSAGEGDPRLGYGYTF
TRBV14,15,TRBJ2-1,CASSPRGQIYNEQFF
TRBV29-1,12,TRBJ2-1,CSVVSRWDEQFF
TRBV6-5,13,TRBJ2-1,CASSYSSYNEQFF
TRBV5-1,15,TRBJ1-5,CASSLESGSNQPQHF
TRBV29-1,15,TRBJ2-5,CSVDRLLQGSETQYF
TRBV11-1,16,TRBJ2-2,CASRNRLAVNTGELFF
TRBV7-9,16,TRBJ1-4,CASKLSWEIGDEKLFF
TRBV3-1,16,TRBJ2-1,CASSQELEKPSEEQFF
TRBV11-2,15,TRBJ2-1,CASSHLAGPLNEQLF
TRBV20-1,13,TRBJ1-1,CSAPRGWRNEAFF
TRBV10-3,16,TRBJ2-7,CAISDPPERAAYEQYF
TRBV28,13,TRBJ2-1,CASSRREYDEQFF
TRBV28,14,TRBJ2-5,CASSSRDAQETQYF
TRBV28,17,TRBJ2-2,CASSLTSGRAYTGELFF
TRBV4-1,16,TRBJ2-6,CASSHPPTNGANVLTF
TRBV19,15,TRBJ2-7,CASSIFGLPAYEQYF
TRBV28,13,TRBJ2-7,CASSSSGREEQYF
TRBV4-3,13,TRBJ2-7,CASSQDRDAEQYF
TRBV13,13,TRBJ2-1,CASSLDYHHEQFF
TRBV29-1,15,TRBJ2-5,CSVAPREEGGETQYF
TRBV7-3,15,TRBJ2-1,CASSLIGTGGSEQFF
TRBV20-1,13,TRBJ2-7,CSARIGGSYEQYF
TRBV29-1,15,TRBJ2-1,CSVEDRISSYNEQFF
TRBV2,15,TRBJ2-1,CASSEAVLGYNEQFF
TRBV5-1,13,TRBJ1-1,CASSSRGNTEAFF
TRBV4-3,16,TRBJ2-1,CASSQTSGLAYNEQFF
TRBV29-1,11,TRBJ2-7,CSVRDGVEQYF
TRBV10-3,13,TRBJ2-1,CAIPGTGFNEQFF
TRBV28,20,TRBJ2-7,CASSFTSMLLGTPGVYEQYF
TRBV20-1,15,TRBJ2-1,CSARGGVPGHNEQFF
TRBV9,12,TRBJ1-2,CASSATGVGYTF
TRBV7-9,16,TRBJ2-1,CASSLGGGASYNEQFF
TRBV7-9,16,TRBJ2-3,CASSGSYRRFPDTQYF
TRBV5-6,14,TRBJ2-7,CASSFTTGPYEQYF
TRBV4-3,20,TRBJ2-3,CASSQPHPGLAGGTTDTRYF
TRBV28,13,TRBJ2-7,CASSFVRSYEQYF
TRBV12-3/TRBV12-4,12,TRBJ2-1,CASSLRDNEQFF